Reported below is one T cell receptor (beta chain). Germline assignment: CDR1 GTSNPN and CDR2 SVGIG (reference sequence). Trimming pared 6 bases from V and 4 bases from J, leaving 15 bases between. The CDR3 contains 14 residues. The sample belongs to a study of CD8+ T cells in alopecia areata. Extracted RNA was reverse transcribed into cDNA, the sequencing template. Method: immunoSEQ multiplex PCR; TCRdb's copy keeps in-frame clones and lacks some. The sample yields under 130,000 clones, 45% to 60% seen once. The sequencing sample was made of CD4+ T cells sorted from blood. The V call is TRBV30, the J call TRBJ1-4; weak D call: TRBD1 (6 bases). This TCR was recovered from a human donor in good health. The CDR3 region is CACGKTGINEKLFF. In DNA, the CDR3 is TGTGCCTGCGGAAAGACAGGAATTAATGAAAAACTGTTTTTT.